Below are 24 T cell receptor beta chains sequenced from a single sample in a study of OX40 agonist ivuxolimab in advanced cancers. Produced via immunoSEQ multiplex PCR; TCRdb's table is partial and in-frame only. The table lists 55,000 to 75,000 clones, roughly 80% of them singletons, with around 5% in the top ten. This specimen consisted of CD4+ or CD8+ T cells sorted from blood, obtained in a trial of the OX40 agonist ivuxolimab. Source of these receptors: an adult with an advanced solid tumor such as melanoma, head and neck, liver or kidney cancer.

The rearrangement joins TRBV2 to TRBJ2-6; 11 bases align to TRBD2. The CDR3 extends over 17 amino acids. With V trimmed by 6 bases and J by 4 bases, 8 bases remained unmatched. Germline V gives CDR1 SNHLY, CDR2 FYNNEI. CDR3 DNA sequence: TGTGCCAGCAGCATACTAGCGGGGGCCGCCGGGGCCAACGTCCTGACTTTC. It encodes CASSILAGAAGANVLTF.

The chain is built from TRBV7-9 and TRBJ1-6; D gene uncertain. This CDR3 spans 16 amino acids. Germline CDR1 reads SEHNR; CDR2 reads FQNEAQ (reference sequence). Trimming took off 4 bases at V and 9 bases at J, with 19 bases between the two ends. For the CDR3, the DNA is TGTGCCAGCAGCTCCACGATGGAAGGATCCGCTTCACCCCTCCACTTT. Residues: CASSSTMEGSASPLHF.

The rearrangement joins TRBV7-9 to TRBJ1-5, with unresolved D. V lost 9 bases, J lost 0 bases, and 24 bases lay in between. Germline V lookup: CDR1 SEHNR, CDR2 FQNEAQ (reference sequence). The CDR3 consists of 18 residues. The CDR3 loop reads CARSAQRIGRNSNQPQHF. The CDR3 coding sequence is TGTGCCAGGTCGGCCCAAAGAATAGGGAGAAATAGCAATCAGCCCCAGCATTTT.

The rearrangement joins TRBV9 to TRBJ2-3; D unresolved. The CDR3 extends over 13 amino acids. CDR1 SGDLS and CDR2 YYNGEE come from the germline V gene. Trimming took off 0 bases at V and 2 bases at J, with 4 bases between the two ends. Here the CDR3 DNA reads TGTGCCAGCAGCGTAGTCTCCACAGATACGCAGTATTTT. Amino acids: CASSVVSTDTQYF.

This clone was detected once. The chain joins TRBV18 to TRBJ2-5; D not resolved. The CDR3 covers 14 residues. Germline values: CDR1 KGHSH, CDR2 LQKENI. V lost 3 bases to trimming and J lost 2 bases, with 10 bases between them. The CDR3 here is CASSPLPSQETQYF. Here the CDR3 DNA reads TGTGCCAGCTCACCCTTGCCCTCACAAGAGACCCAGTACTTC.

V usage is TRBV5-1 and J usage is TRBJ2-5, with D possibly being TRBD1 (5 bases). Germline V gene sequence: CDR1 SGHRS, CDR2 YFSETQ. This CDR3 comprises 15 residues. V lost 0 bases and J lost 4, with 13 bases in between. This CDR3 is CASSLATGPPETQYF. CDR3 DNA: TGCGCCAGCAGCTTGGCTACAGGACCCCCAGAGACCCAGTACTTC.

This chain connects TRBV6-1 to TRBJ1-1; TRBD1 agrees at 7 bases. CDR3 length: 15 residues. The germline V gene has CDR1 MNHNS and CDR2 SASEGT. V lost 0 bases and J lost 7; bases outside the gene matches: 8. DNA for the CDR3: TGTGCCAGCAGTGAAGCGCTTGCAGGGGGGTATGAAGCTTTCTTT. Its protein product is CASSEALAGGYEAFF.

This clone was observed once. The rearrangement links TRBV7-6 to TRBJ1-2; D unclear. Trimming took 4 bases from V and 4 from J, leaving 13 bases between them. This CDR3 has 14 amino acids. Germline CDR1 is SGHVS and CDR2 is FNYEAQ. The chain's CDR3 is CASSSDTGGYGYTF. The CDR3 DNA reads TGTGCCAGCAGCTCAGATACGGGTGGCTATGGCTACACCTTC.

The chain combines TRBV7-2 with TRBJ1-1; no clear D gene. The CDR3 is 15 residues long. CDR1 SGHTA and CDR2 FQGNSA come from the germline V gene. V lost 3 bases to trimming and J lost 8 bases, with 19 bases between them. CDR3 sequence: CASSFPDRELAEAFF. The CDR3 DNA reads TGTGCCAGCAGCTTTCCGGACCGTGAGTTGGCGGAAGCTTTCTTT.

This chain uses TRBV19 with TRBJ2-5; 9 positions match TRBD1. TRBJ2-7 explains the end of the DNA better; the J call may be wrong. CDR1 and CDR2 (germline): LNHDA, SQIVND (reference sequence). CDR3 length: 15 residues. CDR3 in amino acids: CASSIVETGGYEQYF. DNA for the CDR3: TGTGCCAGTAGTATTGTGGAGACAGGGGGCTACGAGCAGTACTTC.

The chain recombines TRBV6-6 with TRBJ1-1; 10 positions agree with TRBD1. Germline CDR1 MNHNY, CDR2 SVGAGI (reference sequence). The CDR3 is made up of 15 amino acids. Trimming at V came to 5 bases and at J to 2 bases, leaving 5 bases not matched to a gene. CDR3 bases: TGTGCCAGCAGTCTCGACAGGGGGCCAAACACTGAAGCTTTCTTT. Its protein is CASSLDRGPNTEAFF.

This chain connects TRBV5-1 to TRBJ2-3; D unclear. The CDR3 has 13 amino acids. With 4 bases removed from V and 2 bases from J, the gap between germline ends came to 8 bases. CDR1 is SGHRS and CDR2 is YFSETQ in the germline V gene. The CDR3 protein is CASSIPPTDTQYF. The CDR3 nucleotides are TGCGCCAGCAGCATACCTCCCACAGATACGCAGTATTTT.

The J gene is TRBJ2-1, the V gene TRBV6-1, with 9 bases fitting TRBD1. Germline V gene lookup returns CDR1 MNHNS and CDR2 SASEGT. The CDR3 is 15 residues long. V trimming: 6 bases; J trimming: 0 bases; junction bases outside the gene matches: 3. The CDR3 reads CASRGTGSSYNEQFF. As DNA, the CDR3 is TGTGCCAGCAGGGGGACAGGGAGCTCCTACAATGAGCAGTTCTTC.

V usage is TRBV7-9 and J usage is TRBJ2-2; 11 nucleotides match TRBD1. This CDR3 has 18 amino acids. V dropped 5 bases and J dropped 7; count of bases not matched to a gene: 15. Germline V gives CDR1 SEHNR, CDR2 FQNEAQ (reference sequence). The CDR3 reads CASSNPVGQGASNGELFF. As DNA, the CDR3 is TGTGCCAGCAGCAACCCGGTCGGACAGGGGGCGAGTAACGGGGAGCTGTTTTTT.

V is TRBV7-9 and J is TRBJ1-4, with D unresolved. The CDR3 length is 16 residues. Germline lookup yields CDR1 SEHNR and CDR2 FQNEAQ (reference sequence). Trimming cost V 5 bases and J 0 bases, with 13 bases left between them. The chain's CDR3 is CASSRGRGATNEKLFF. CDR3 bases: TGTGCCAGCAGCCGAGGTCGGGGTGCAACTAATGAAAAACTGTTTTTT.

The gene calls are TRBV7-8 and TRBJ2-7; 8 bases fit TRBD2. CDR3 length equals 15 residues. Germline CDR1 SGHVS, CDR2 FQNEAQ. V trimming: 3 bases; J trimming: 7 bases; junction bases outside the gene matches: 11. As DNA, the CDR3 is TGTGCCAGCAGCTTTAGCGGGACCCTCGCTCGGGAGCAGTACTTC. This gives the protein CASSFSGTLAREQYF. The full variable domain, in which reference TRBV7-8 and TRBJ2-7 provide the parts outside the CDR3, is GAGVSQSPRYKVAKRGQDVALRCDPISGHVSLFWYQQALGQGPEFLTYFQNEAQLDKSGLPSDRFFAERPEGSVSTLKIQRTQQEDSAVYLCASSFSGTLAREQYFGPGTRLTVT.

On this clone: An end of the junction does not agree with germline; a read error may underlie this. V is TRBV6-5 and J is TRBJ1-6; D unresolved. The CDR3 has 15 residues. CDR1 and CDR2 (germline): MNHEY, SVGAGI. The CDR3 protein is CASSNSGEANSPLHF. CDR3 coding DNA: TGTGCCAGCAGTAACTCAGGAGAGGCGAATTCACCCCTCCACTTT.

V usage is TRBV9 and J usage is TRBJ1-5; D remains unclear. Germline CDR1 SGDLS, CDR2 YYNGEE. The CDR3 extends over 13 amino acids. With 0 bases removed from V and 7 bases from J, the gap between germline ends came to 8 bases. The CDR3 sequence is CASSVEGLQPQHF. The CDR3 bases are TGTGCCAGCAGCGTAGAAGGGCTCCAGCCCCAGCATTTT.

This clone appeared a few times. The V gene is TRBV27, the J gene TRBJ1-2; D perhaps matches TRBD1 (5 bases). V was clipped by 2 bases and J by 8 bases, with 15 bases between them. The CDR3 spans 14 residues. The germline V gene encodes CDR1 MNHEY and CDR2 SMNVEV (reference sequence). The CDR3 here is CASSLTGTFKGYTF. The CDR3 DNA sequence: TGTGCCAGCAGTTTAACCGGGACCTTTAAAGGCTACACCTTC.

V gene TRBV7-9 combines with J gene TRBJ2-1, with 9 bases aligning to TRBD2. Germline-derived CDR1 and CDR2 are SEHNR and FQNEAQ (reference sequence). J lost 7 bases, V lost 3 bases, and 7 bases had no gene match. The CDR3 length is 15 residues. The CDR3 loop reads CASSFGLAQTNEQFF. The CDR3 coding sequence is TGTGCCAGCAGCTTCGGACTAGCGCAGACGAATGAGCAGTTCTTC.

This clone showed up just once. J is TRBJ1-1 and V is TRBV5-4; 8 bases map to TRBD1. CDR1 is SGHNT, CDR2 YYREEE, per germline (reference sequence). The CDR3 contains 14 residues. V lost 4 bases and J lost 7; bases outside the gene matches: 9. For the CDR3, the DNA is TGTGCCAGCAGCAAAGGACAGGGATCCGTTGAAGCTTTCTTT. Residues: CASSKGQGSVEAFF.

The chain joins TRBV19 to TRBJ2-7; possible D gene TRBD1, 6 bases. The ends were cut back, 6 bases at V and 2 bases at J, with 8 bases in the middle. This CDR3 has 12 residues. Germline values: CDR1 LNHDA, CDR2 SQIVND (reference sequence). The CDR3 is CASRGQTYEQYF. The CDR3 nucleotides read TGTGCCAGTAGAGGACAGACCTACGAGCAGTACTTC.

The V and J genes are TRBV7-3 and TRBJ1-1, with D maybe TRBD1 (5 bases). CDR3 size: 13 residues. V lost 3 bases, J lost 2 bases, and 7 bases lay in between. From germline, CDR1 is SGHTA and CDR2 FQGTGA. CDR3 loop: CASSFQGNTEAFF. In DNA form, the CDR3 reads TGTGCCAGCAGCTTCCAGGGAAACACTGAAGCTTTCTTT.

CDR3 nucleotide sequence: TGTGCCAGCAGCTTTGAGGGGACCGGGGAGCTGTTTTTT. Residues: CASSFEGTGELFF. The chain employs TRBV11-2 and TRBJ2-2, with D perhaps matching TRBD1 or TRBD2 (5 bases each). V lost 3 bases, J lost 5 bases, and 7 bases lay in between. Germline CDR1 is SGHAT and CDR2 is FQNNGV. This CDR3 spans 13 amino acids. Variable domain in full (rest from reference TRBV11-2 and TRBJ2-2): EAGVAQSPRYKIIEKRQSVAFWCNPISGHATLYWYQQILGQGPKLLIQFQNNGVVDDSQLPKDRFSAERLKGVDSTLKIQPAKLEDSAVYLCASSFEGTGELFFGEGSRLTVL.